The 12 T cell receptor beta chains presented below share a single source sample, sequenced in a study of blood T cells in healthy people across ages. Primed by a sample-barcoded 5' primer and a J-beta primer mix, a second PCR proceeded for 7 to 11 cycles. TCRdb itself ran the 5' RACE reads through MiXCR, one entry per CDR3 protein. The table lists nearly 800,000 distinct CDR3 sequences, around a quarter of them singletons. These sequences were also reported in another study, on T cells of mothers and their children.

The specimen sequenced was blood. The receptors derive from a boy between 10 and 17 years old in good health.

The V and J genes are TRBV5-4 and TRBJ2-3, with TRBD2 identical over 12 bases. CDR3 length: 15 amino acids. With V trimmed by 10 bases and J by 0 bases, 6 bases remained unmatched. In germline, CDR1 is SGHNT, CDR2 YYREEE (reference sequence). This CDR3 is CALGLAGSSTDTQYF. For the CDR3, the DNA is TGTGCCCTCGGACTAGCGGGGTCTAGCACAGATACGCAGTATTTT.

This chain uses TRBV7-6 with TRBJ2-5, with 7 bases that match TRBD2. The CDR3 is 14 amino acids. Per germline, CDR1 SGHVS and CDR2 FNYEAQ. After removal of 5 bases from V and 5 bases from J, the junction contained 8 bases not matched to a gene. The CDR3 is CASSLTAGVETQYF. The CDR3 coding sequence is TGTGCCAGCAGCCTAACGGCGGGGGTGGAGACCCAGTACTTC.

The chain employs TRBV6-2 or TRBV6-3 and TRBJ2-4; D gene unclear. V was clipped by 5 bases and J by 6 bases, with 8 bases between them. Germline lookup yields CDR1 MNHEY and CDR2 SVGEGT. CDR3 length: 12 residues. The CDR3 bases are TGTGCCAGCAGTCGGGTCGGAAACATTCAGTACTTC. It yields the protein CASSRVGNIQYF.

This clonotype was observed a few times. The chain is built from TRBV6-1 and TRBJ2-3; perhaps TRBD1 as D (5 bases). This CDR3 is 12 amino acids long. CDR1 is MNHNS and CDR2 is SASEGT in the germline V gene. V was cut by 7 bases and J by 8 bases, with 13 bases left in between. This CDR3 reads CASNVGDGTQYF. The CDR3 bases are TGTGCCAGCAACGTAGGGGATGGTACGCAGTATTTT.

The V gene is TRBV25-1, the J gene TRBJ2-1; no reliable D call. V shed 3 bases and J shed 4 bases, with 10 bases lying between them. The CDR3 sequence is 14 residues long. The germline CDR1 and CDR2 sequences are MGHDK and SYGVNS. The CDR3 region has the DNA TGTGCCAGCAGTGATCGGTCTTTGTACAATGAGCAGTTCTTC. It encodes CASSDRSLYNEQFF.

The chain couples TRBV20-1 to TRBJ1-3, with D unresolved. Germline V gene sequence: CDR1 DFQATT, CDR2 SNEGSKA (reference sequence). This CDR3 has 12 residues. The V and J ends lost 3 bases and 0 bases respectively, with 3 bases between them. The CDR3 sequence is CSARVSGNTIYF. The CDR3 DNA sequence: TGCAGTGCTAGGGTCTCTGGAAACACCATATATTTT.

The rearrangement links TRBV5-1 to TRBJ2-2; D perhaps matches TRBD1 (6 bases). Germline CDR1 is SGHRS and CDR2 is YFSETQ. Between the trimmed V and J ends, which lost 7 bases and 2 bases, there was a span of 9 bases. CDR3 length: 13 amino acids. The CDR3 is CASPDSNTGELFF. In nucleotides, the CDR3 is TGCGCCAGCCCGGACAGTAACACCGGGGAGCTGTTTTTT.

V is TRBV18 and J is TRBJ1-1; D is ambiguous. CDR1 KGHSH and CDR2 LQKENI come from the germline V gene. The CDR3 runs to 15 residues. V lost 4 bases, J lost 0 bases, and 12 bases lay in between. The CDR3 region has the DNA TGTGCCAGCTCACGAGTGATGGAAATGAACACTGAAGCTTTCTTT. Its translation is CASSRVMEMNTEAFF.

There are a few counts of this clonotype. The chain has TRBV7-2 and TRBJ2-3; D possibly uses TRBD1 or TRBD2 (5 bases each). Trimming took 2 bases from V and 2 from J, leaving 14 bases between them. The CDR3 consists of 16 residues. Germline loops: CDR1 SGHTA, CDR2 FQGNSA. The CDR3 spells CASSLRRQGYTDTQYF. CDR3 nucleotides: TGTGCCAGCAGCTTAAGGAGGCAGGGATACACAGATACGCAGTATTTT.

This chain links TRBV3-1 with TRBJ2-1; D not certain. V lost 4 bases and J 3 bases, leaving 10 bases between the germline ends. The CDR3 consists of 14 residues. Germline V gene lookup returns CDR1 LGHDT and CDR2 YNNKEL (reference sequence). The CDR3 DNA sequence: TGTGCCAGCAGCCCCGGACCCCACTACAATGAGCAGTTCTTC. It yields the protein CASSPGPHYNEQFF.

This clonotype has just a few counts. The chain combines TRBV6-5 with TRBJ2-1, with 7 bases that match TRBD2. Losses at the gene ends were 4 bases for V and 3 bases for J; bases not matched to a gene: 6. The CDR3 extends over 15 amino acids. The germline V gene encodes CDR1 MNHEY and CDR2 SVGAGI. The CDR3, as DNA: TGTGCCAGCAGTTCTCCGGGGGGTTACTACAATGAGCAGTTCTTC. This translates into CASSSPGGYYNEQFF.

The rearrangement joins TRBV20-1 to TRBJ2-1; 8 bases match TRBD2. The CDR3 has 17 residues. Germline-derived CDR1 and CDR2 are DFQATT and SNEGSKA (reference sequence). With V trimmed by 4 bases and J by 3 bases, 14 bases remained unmatched. The DNA for the CDR3 is TGCAGTGCTACTATAGGGATGGGACTAGGGGTCTACAATGAGCAGTTCTTC. Translation: CSATIGMGLGVYNEQFF.